This T cell receptor beta chain was observed in a study of regulatory and conventional T cells in breast cancer (dated by TCRdb to the mid-2010s). Library preparation was by PCR. The reads were generated on a 454 GS FLX Titanium. In TCRdb, the public reads were trimmed at Q25 with fastp and aligned with MiXCR, with productive beta chains retained. CDR3 protein duplicates are merged, each entry listing the most common genes and DNA. The sample table shows 150 to 200 distinct CDR3 sequences, and roughly 18% are seen once. The top ten clonotypes cover about two fifths of the sample. This clonotype is large (0.1 to 1%) in its sample. No antigen is known for it. No much larger clone exists at a distance of one base, and base qualities are not known. The TCR sequence derives from a female donor with breast cancer. The sequenced sample consisted of regulatory T cells from blood.

This receptor carries the CDR3 CAWTSRNEQFF. DNA sequence: TGTGCCTGGACTAGCAGAAATGAGCAGTTCTTC. The chain links TRBV30 with TRBJ2-1; the D gene is perhaps TRBD2, on 5 matching bases. From its cysteine to its phenylalanine, the CDR3 spans 11 amino acids. The sequence is cut down to CDR3 DNA, 33 bases in frame from base 1. The germline V gene (reference sequence) gives CDR1 as GTSNPN and CDR2 as SVGIG. At the junction V is shortened by 4 bases and J by 7 bases, with 8 bases in between.